This is a list of T cell receptor beta chains from one sample in a study of graft-versus-host responses after intestinal transplantation. Libraries were prepared by immunoSEQ multiplex PCR; TCRdb keeps only in-frame clonotypes and omits some of them. Of some 100,000 clones listed, approximately 90% are singletons. The antigens of these receptors remain unknown. Sample: unstimulated CD8+ T cells sorted from spleen or lymph node cells, taken before transplant. All receptors derive from a human donor who was the organ donor for an intestinal transplant. The CDR3 runs from the conserved cysteine through the conserved F or W. The order of the fields is clone size, CDR3 length, V gene, D gene, J gene, CDR3 DNA, CDR3 protein. The D gene is left open where the match is weak. The size entry is marked missing in some rows and otherwise reads once, few, many or a size class.

clone_size: NA
cdr3_length: 18
v_call: TRBV4-1
d_call: TRBD2
j_call: TRBJ2-5
cdr3_nt: TGCGCCAGCAGCCGATACCATCCGGGACTAGCGTTCCCAGAGACCCAGTACTTC
cdr3_aa: CASSRYHPGLAFPETQYF

clone_size: NA
cdr3_length: 18
v_call: TRBV28
d_call: NA
j_call: TRBJ1-2
cdr3_nt: NA
cdr3_aa: CASSSSGQETSYGYGYTF

clone_size: NA
cdr3_length: 15
v_call: TRBV13
d_call: NA
j_call: TRBJ1-1
cdr3_nt: TGTGCCAGCAGGGGCGGCCAGGGGTCGGGAACTGAAGCTTTCTTT
cdr3_aa: CASRGGQGSGTEAFF

clone_size: NA
cdr3_length: 15
v_call: TRBV7-8
d_call: NA
j_call: TRBJ2-7
cdr3_nt: TGTGCCAGCAGCTTAGGTCTATTCTACTCCTACGAGCAGTACTTC
cdr3_aa: CASSLGLFYSYEQYF

clone_size: once
cdr3_length: 13
v_call: TRBV30
d_call: NA
j_call: TRBJ1-1
cdr3_nt: TGTGCCTGGAGTGATGGCGGCAACACTGAAGCTTTCTTT
cdr3_aa: CAWSDGGNTEAFF

clone_size: NA
cdr3_length: 14
v_call: TRBV15
d_call: NA
j_call: TRBJ2-5
cdr3_nt: TGTGCCACCAGCAGGATCCTAGCTGCAGAGACCCAGTACTTC
cdr3_aa: CATSRILAAETQYF

clone_size: NA
cdr3_length: 14
v_call: TRBV28
d_call: NA
j_call: TRBJ2-1
cdr3_nt: TGTGCCAGCAGTTTAGAGGGAGTATTCTATGAGCAGTTCTTC
cdr3_aa: CASSLEGVFYEQFF

clone_size: NA
cdr3_length: 13
v_call: TRBV16
d_call: NA
j_call: TRBJ2-7
cdr3_nt: TGTGCCAGCAGCCAATCGGGCAGGCGTGAGCAGTACTTC
cdr3_aa: CASSQSGRREQYF

clone_size: NA
cdr3_length: 14
v_call: TRBV4-1
d_call: NA
j_call: TRBJ1-1
cdr3_nt: TGCGCCAGCAGCCAAACCCCGGGAGACAATGAAGCTTTCTTT
cdr3_aa: CASSQTPGDNEAFF

clone_size: NA
cdr3_length: 15
v_call: TRBV5-4
d_call: TRBD2
j_call: TRBJ2-7
cdr3_nt: TGTGCCAGCAGCTCCCGGACTAGCGCTAGCTACGAGCAGTACTTC
cdr3_aa: CASSSRTSASYEQYF

clone_size: NA
cdr3_length: 13
v_call: TRBV11-2
d_call: NA
j_call: TRBJ2-7
cdr3_nt: TGTGCCAGCAGCTTTGGCACAAGCTACGAGCAGTACTTC
cdr3_aa: CASSFGTSYEQYF

clone_size: NA
cdr3_length: 13
v_call: TRBV9
d_call: NA
j_call: TRBJ2-3
cdr3_nt: TGTGCCAGCAGCGATAGACTCGTAGATACGCAGTATTTT
cdr3_aa: CASSDRLVDTQYF

clone_size: NA
cdr3_length: 15
v_call: TRBV21-1
d_call: NA
j_call: TRBJ1-1
cdr3_nt: TGTGCCAGCCGTGTATTACCCAACAGGGCCACTGAAGCTTTCTTT
cdr3_aa: CASRVLPNRATEAFF

clone_size: NA
cdr3_length: 15
v_call: TRBV4-1
d_call: TRBD2
j_call: TRBJ2-1
cdr3_nt: TGCGCCAGCAGCTCGCCGGGACTAGCGGGAGGACCGCAGTTCTTC
cdr3_aa: CASSSPGLAGGPQFF

clone_size: once
cdr3_length: 14
v_call: TRBV9
d_call: TRBD1
j_call: TRBJ2-2
cdr3_nt: TGTGCCAGCAGCGTAGCACAGGGGGACGGGGAGCTGTTTTTT
cdr3_aa: CASSVAQGDGELFF

clone_size: NA
cdr3_length: 16
v_call: TRBV9
d_call: TRBD1
j_call: TRBJ1-4
cdr3_nt: TGTGCCAGCAGCCCGGGACAGTACGCAACTAATGAAAAACTGTTTTTT
cdr3_aa: CASSPGQYATNEKLFF

clone_size: NA
cdr3_length: 15
v_call: TRBV15
d_call: TRBD1
j_call: TRBJ1-4
cdr3_nt: TGTGCCACCAGCAGAGCCTGGGACAGGGCGTGGAAACTGTTTTTT
cdr3_aa: CATSRAWDRAWKLFF

clone_size: NA
cdr3_length: 15
v_call: TRBV5-8
d_call: NA
j_call: TRBJ1-4
cdr3_nt: TGTGCCAGCAGCTACGGACAGCTAGATAATGAAAAACTGTTTTTT
cdr3_aa: CASSYGQLDNEKLFF

clone_size: NA
cdr3_length: 16
v_call: TRBV13
d_call: NA
j_call: TRBJ2-5
cdr3_nt: TGTGCCAGCAGGCGACATGATGGGGGGGCCTATGAGACCCAGTACTTC
cdr3_aa: CASRRHDGGAYETQYF

clone_size: NA
cdr3_length: 16
v_call: TRBV28
d_call: NA
j_call: TRBJ2-2
cdr3_nt: TGTGCCAGCCATACAGGCACTAATACGAACACCGGGGAGCTGTTTTTT
cdr3_aa: CASHTGTNTNTGELFF

clone_size: NA
cdr3_length: 11
v_call: TRBV29-1
d_call: TRBD1
j_call: TRBJ2-1
cdr3_nt: TGCAGCGCCGACAGGGGTAGTGAGCAGTTCTTC
cdr3_aa: CSADRGSEQFF

clone_size: NA
cdr3_length: 15
v_call: TRBV7-8
d_call: NA
j_call: TRBJ1-5
cdr3_nt: TGTGCCAGCAGCTACTCAGGGGTCAGCAATCAGCCCCAGCATTTT
cdr3_aa: CASSYSGVSNQPQHF

clone_size: NA
cdr3_length: 15
v_call: TRBV10-3
d_call: TRBD1
j_call: TRBJ1-5
cdr3_nt: TGTGCCATCAGTGATCAGGGGGCCGGTGATCAGCCCCAGCATTTT
cdr3_aa: CAISDQGAGDQPQHF

clone_size: once
cdr3_length: 15
v_call: TRBV9
d_call: NA
j_call: TRBJ2-1
cdr3_nt: TGTGCCAGCAGCGTAGGTACGTTAGACACCGATGAGCAGTTCTTC
cdr3_aa: CASSVGTLDTDEQFF

clone_size: NA
cdr3_length: 14
v_call: TRBV27
d_call: TRBD2
j_call: TRBJ2-3
cdr3_nt: TGTGCCAGCAGTACTTTCGGGACTAGGGATACGCAGTATTTT
cdr3_aa: CASSTFGTRDTQYF

clone_size: NA
cdr3_length: 12
v_call: TRBV28
d_call: NA
j_call: TRBJ2-1
cdr3_nt: TGTGCCAGTAAGCGCTTGTACAATGAGCAGTTCTTC
cdr3_aa: CASKRLYNEQFF

clone_size: few
cdr3_length: 14
v_call: TRBV6-5
d_call: NA
j_call: TRBJ2-4
cdr3_nt: TGTGCCAGCAGTTCCAATGACAGGTTGGGGATTCAGTACTTC
cdr3_aa: CASSSNDRLGIQYF

clone_size: NA
cdr3_length: 14
v_call: TRBV2
d_call: TRBD1
j_call: TRBJ1-5
cdr3_nt: TGTGCCAGCAGTGGGACAGGGAGGGATCAGCCCCAGCATTTT
cdr3_aa: CASSGTGRDQPQHF